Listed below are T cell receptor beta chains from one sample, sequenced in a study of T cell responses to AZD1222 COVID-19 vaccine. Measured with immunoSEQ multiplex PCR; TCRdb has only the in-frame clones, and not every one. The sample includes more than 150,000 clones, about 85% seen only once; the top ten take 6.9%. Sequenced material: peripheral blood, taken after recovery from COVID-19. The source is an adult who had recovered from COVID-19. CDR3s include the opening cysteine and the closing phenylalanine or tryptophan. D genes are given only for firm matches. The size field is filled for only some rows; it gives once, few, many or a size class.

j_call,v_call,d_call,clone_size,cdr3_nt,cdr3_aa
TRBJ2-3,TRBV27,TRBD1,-,TGTGCCAGCAGTCCAGGACAGGGCACAGATACGCAGTATTTT,CASSPGQGTDTQYF
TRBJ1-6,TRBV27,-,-,TGTGCCAGCAGTTTATCGAGAGTGGGAGGAAATTCACCCCTCCACTTT,CASSLSRVGGNSPLHF
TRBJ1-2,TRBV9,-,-,TGTGCCAGCAGCGTAGGGGGTACAGGGCCTGTCTATGGCTACACCTTC,CASSVGGTGPVYGYTF
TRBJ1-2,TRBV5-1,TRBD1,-,TGCGCCAGCAGCGTAGGACAGGGGGCATTTGGCTACACCTTC,CASSVGQGAFGYTF
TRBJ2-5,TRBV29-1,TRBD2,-,TGCAGCGTTGAAGGGGCGGGAGGGCAGGAGACCCAGTACTTC,CSVEGAGGQETQYF
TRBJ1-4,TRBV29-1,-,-,TGCAGCGTCACGGACGGTAATGAAAAACTGTTTTTT,CSVTDGNEKLFF
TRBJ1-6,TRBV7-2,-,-,TGTGCCAGCAGCCTAAGGGGGTCCTTTAATTCACCCCTCCACTTT,CASSLRGSFNSPLHF
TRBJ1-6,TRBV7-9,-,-,TGTGCCAGCAGCTTAGCCCTGGGCAGCGCCGATTCACCCCTCCACTTT,CASSLALGSADSPLHF
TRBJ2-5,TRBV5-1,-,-,TGCGCCACTACAAGGGGGGGAGCGAAAGAGACCCAGTACTTC,CATTRGGAKETQYF
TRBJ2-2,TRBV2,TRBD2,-,TGTGCCAGCAGCGGACTAGCCCTGAACACCGGGGAGCTGTTTTTT,CASSGLALNTGELFF
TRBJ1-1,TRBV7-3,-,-,TGTGCCAGCAGCTTCCGGGCCGGCGGGGGAGCTTTCTTT,CASSFRAGGGAFF
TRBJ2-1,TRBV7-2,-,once,TGTGCCAGCAGCTCGGGGTCGTGGAATGAGCAGTTCTTC,CASSSGSWNEQFF
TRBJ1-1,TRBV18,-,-,TGTGCCAGCTCACCACAGGGGGGGGGCACTGAAGCTTTCTTT,CASSPQGGGTEAFF
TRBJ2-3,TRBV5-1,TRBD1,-,TGCGCCAGCAGCTTAGGACAGGTCACAGATACGCAGTATTTT,CASSLGQVTDTQYF
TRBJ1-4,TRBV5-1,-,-,TGCGCCAGCAGCTCCCCTGGGAGAGGTGAAAAACTGTTTTTT,CASSSPGRGEKLFF
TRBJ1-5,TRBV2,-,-,TGTGCCAGCAGTGGGGAAGCTAATCAGCCCCAGCATTTT,CASSGEANQPQHF
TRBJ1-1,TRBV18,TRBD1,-,TGTGCCAGCTCACTCCGGGGACAGACCAATGAAGCTTTCTTT,CASSLRGQTNEAFF
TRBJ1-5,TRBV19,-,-,TGTGCCAGTAGCCCGAGGAGGGGAATTCAGCCCCAGCATTTT,CASSPRRGIQPQHF
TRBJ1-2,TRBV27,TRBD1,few,TGTGCCAGCAGTTCGACAGGGGGCGCAGATGGCTACACCTTC,CASSSTGGADGYTF
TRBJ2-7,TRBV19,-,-,TGTGCCAGTAGTAGGGGCGGTACCTACGAGCAGTACTTC,CASSRGGTYEQYF
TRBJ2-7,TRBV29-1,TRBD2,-,TGCAGCGCCCTGAAGGGACTAGCGGGGACCTACGAGCAGTACTTC,CSALKGLAGTYEQYF
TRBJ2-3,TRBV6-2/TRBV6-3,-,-,TGTGCCAGCAGTTACGGGCCCTGGTTCACAGATACGCAGTATTTT,CASSYGPWFTDTQYF
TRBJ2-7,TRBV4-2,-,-,TGTGCCAGCAGCCACGCCGGGACGGCGAGCTCCTACGAGCAGTACTTC,CASSHAGTASSYEQYF
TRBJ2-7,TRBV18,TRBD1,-,TGTGCCAGCTCAAGGGACAGATACGAGCAGTACTTC,CASSRDRYEQYF
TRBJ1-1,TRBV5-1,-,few,TGCGCCAGCAGCTTTTCGGCAGCAACTGGGGACACTGAAGCTTTCTTT,CASSFSAATGDTEAFF
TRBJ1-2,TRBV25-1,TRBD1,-,TGTGCCAGCGAGTCCAGGGACAGCTATGGCTACACCTTC,CASESRDSYGYTF
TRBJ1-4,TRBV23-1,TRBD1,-,TGCGCCAGCGGACCTCAGGACAGGGAAGAAAAACTGTTTTTT,CASGPQDREEKLFF
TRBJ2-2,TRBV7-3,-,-,TGTGCCAGCAGCTTACGAGACAGACCGAACACCGGGGAGCTGTTTTTT,CASSLRDRPNTGELFF
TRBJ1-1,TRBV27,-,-,TGTGCCAGCAGTCTCCAAAGGGCTGGAGGCACTGAAGCTTTCTTT,CASSLQRAGGTEAFF
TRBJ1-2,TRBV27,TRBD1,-,TGTGCCAGCAGCCGACAGGGGGCTAGTGGCTACACCTTC,CASSRQGASGYTF
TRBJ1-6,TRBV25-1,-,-,TGTGCCAGCAGCGAGTCCGGGACCTCAGCGCCCCTCCACTTT,CASSESGTSAPLHF
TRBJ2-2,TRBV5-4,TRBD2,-,TGTGCCAGCAGCTTCATAGCGGGAACCGGGGAGCTGTTTTTT,CASSFIAGTGELFF